This T cell receptor beta chain stems from a study of CD8 T cells in ankylosing spondylitis. This clonotype was recorded at least ten times. Antigen unknown. For TCR beta, libraries came from quantitative 5'-RACE with molecular barcodes. TCRdb passed the 5' RACE reads through MiXCR, listing each CDR3 protein once. The sample comprises 750,000 to 850,000 distinct CDR3 sequences, 10% to 15% of which are singletons, and more than 0.5% rests with the top ten. General study points: The authors reported significant enrichment of disease-linked clones in matched ankylosing spondylitis synovial fluid. Typical of ankylosing spondylitis blood, it appeared, was a TCR beta motif of under 10 highly homologous variants.

The sequenced sample was blood, either unsorted or a sorted T cell fraction (not recorded which). The clonotype comes from a male donor with ankylosing spondylitis.

DNA for the CDR3: TGCAGCGTACTAATCGGCGGCGAGCAGTACTTC. It encodes CSVLIGGEQYF. The V call is TRBV29-1, the J call TRBJ2-7; D is ambiguous. Germline CDR1 SQVTM, CDR2 ANQGSEA. Trimming pared 6 bases from V and 6 bases from J, leaving 12 bases between. The CDR3 length is 11 residues.